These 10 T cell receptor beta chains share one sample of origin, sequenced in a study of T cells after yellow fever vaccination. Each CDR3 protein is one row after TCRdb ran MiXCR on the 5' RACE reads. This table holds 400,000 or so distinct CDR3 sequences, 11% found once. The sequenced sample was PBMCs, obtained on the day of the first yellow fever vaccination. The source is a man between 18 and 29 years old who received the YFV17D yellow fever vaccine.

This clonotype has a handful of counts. CDR3 loop: CASSRPPRGREQYF. DNA of the CDR3: TGTGCCAGCAGCCGTCCCCCCAGGGGACGCGAGCAGTACTTC. The chain combines TRBV5-5 with TRBJ2-7, with D possibly matching TRBD1 (6 bases). The germline V gene has CDR1 SGHKS and CDR2 YYEKEE (reference sequence). The V gene lost 4 bases and the J gene lost 6 bases, with 17 bases spanning the gap. The CDR3 has 14 amino acids.

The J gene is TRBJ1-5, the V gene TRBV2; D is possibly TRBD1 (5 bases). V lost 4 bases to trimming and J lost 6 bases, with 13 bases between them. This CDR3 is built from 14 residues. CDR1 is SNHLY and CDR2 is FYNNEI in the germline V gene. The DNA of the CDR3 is TGTGCCAGCAGTGGGTCAGGGAAAGGTCAGCCCCAGCATTTT. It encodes CASSGSGKGQPQHF.

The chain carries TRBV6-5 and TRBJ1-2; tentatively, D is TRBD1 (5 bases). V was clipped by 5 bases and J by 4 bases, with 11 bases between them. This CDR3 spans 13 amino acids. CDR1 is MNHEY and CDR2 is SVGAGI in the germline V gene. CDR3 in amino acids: CASSNGGTYGYTF. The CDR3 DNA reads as TGTGCCAGCAGTAACGGGGGGACCTATGGCTACACCTTC.

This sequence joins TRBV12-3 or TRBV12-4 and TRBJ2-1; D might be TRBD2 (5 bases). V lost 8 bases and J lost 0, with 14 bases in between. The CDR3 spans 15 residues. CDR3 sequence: CASGPMGSSYNEQFF. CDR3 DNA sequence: TGTGCCAGCGGGCCCATGGGGAGCTCCTACAATGAGCAGTTCTTC.

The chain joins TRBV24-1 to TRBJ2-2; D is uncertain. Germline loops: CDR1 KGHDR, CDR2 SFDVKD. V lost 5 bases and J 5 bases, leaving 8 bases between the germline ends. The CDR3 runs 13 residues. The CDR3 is CATSARNTGELFF. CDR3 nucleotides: TGTGCCACCAGTGCAAGAAATACCGGGGAGCTGTTTTTT.

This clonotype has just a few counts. The CDR3 region is CASRPNMGQGAFKQFF. CDR3 nucleotide sequence: TGTGCCAGCAGACCTAATATGGGACAGGGGGCCTTTAAACAGTTCTTC. The chain has TRBV11-2 and TRBJ2-1; 12 nucleotides agree with TRBD1. CDR3 length: 16 amino acids. The V gene's germline CDR1 is SGHAT and CDR2 FQNNGV. V dropped 6 bases and J dropped 13; count of bases not matched to a gene: 16.

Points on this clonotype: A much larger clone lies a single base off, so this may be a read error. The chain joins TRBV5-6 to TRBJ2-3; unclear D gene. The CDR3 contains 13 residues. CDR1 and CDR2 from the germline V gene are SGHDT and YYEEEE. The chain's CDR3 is CASSFTSTYTQYF. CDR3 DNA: TGTGCCAGCAGCTTCACAAGCACATATACGCAGTATTTT.

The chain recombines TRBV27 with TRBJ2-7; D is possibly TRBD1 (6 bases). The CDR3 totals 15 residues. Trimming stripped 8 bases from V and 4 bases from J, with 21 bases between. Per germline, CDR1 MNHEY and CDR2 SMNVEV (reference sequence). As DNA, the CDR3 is TGTGCCAGCGGGGGCCAATGGGCGAACGAGTACGAGCAGTACTTC. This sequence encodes CASGGQWANEYEQYF.

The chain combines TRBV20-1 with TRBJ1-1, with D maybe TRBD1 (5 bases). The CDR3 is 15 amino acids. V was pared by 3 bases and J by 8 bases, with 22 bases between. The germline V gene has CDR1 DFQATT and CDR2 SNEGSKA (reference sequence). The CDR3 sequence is CSARPPGLLNWEAFF. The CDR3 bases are TGCAGTGCTAGGCCGCCGGGACTGCTAAACTGGGAAGCTTTCTTT.

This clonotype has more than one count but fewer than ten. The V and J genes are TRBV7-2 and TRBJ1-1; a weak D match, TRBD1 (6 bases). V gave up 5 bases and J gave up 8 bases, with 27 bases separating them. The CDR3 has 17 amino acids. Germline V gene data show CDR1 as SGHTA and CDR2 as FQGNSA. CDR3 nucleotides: TGTGCCAGCAGCGCCTCCCCTTTAAGACAGGCGGGGACCGAAGCTTTCTTT. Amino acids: CASSASPLRQAGTEAFF.